Each of the 24 T cell receptor beta chains below was sequenced from the same sample in a study of OX40 agonist ivuxolimab in advanced cancers. The repertoire was sequenced with immunoSEQ multiplex PCR; TCRdb's copy has only in-frame clones and lacks some. The sample gives about 67,000 clones, about 90% of which show up once; around 0.33% is in the top ten. Source: CD4+ or CD8+ T cells sorted from blood, taken in a trial of the OX40 agonist ivuxolimab. Receptors were obtained from an adult with an advanced solid tumor such as melanoma, head and neck, liver or kidney cancer.

V is TRBV5-1 and J is TRBJ2-7; tentatively, D is TRBD1 (6 bases). Trimming shortened V by 3 bases and J by 5 bases, and 18 bases separated the two germline ends. CDR3 length: 15 amino acids. Germline assignment: CDR1 SGHRS and CDR2 YFSETQ. The CDR3: CASSWRPGAGDEQYF. CDR3 DNA sequence: TGCGCCAGCAGCTGGAGGCCAGGGGCAGGGGACGAGCAGTACTTC.

This chain uses TRBV15 with TRBJ2-7; 8 nucleotides agree with TRBD1. The CDR3 loop spans 16 amino acids. Germline V gene sequence: CDR1 LNHNV, CDR2 YYDKDF (reference sequence). With V trimmed by 2 bases and J by 3 bases, 9 bases remained unmatched. The CDR3, as DNA: TGTGCCACCAGCAGAAATGACAGGGGTCGCGTCTACGAGCAGTACTTC. Its translation is CATSRNDRGRVYEQYF.

This rearrangement joins TRBV4-1 to TRBJ1-2; the D is unclear. The CDR3 is made up of 14 amino acids. The germline CDR1 and CDR2 sequences are MGHRA and YSYEKL. Trimming cost V 4 bases and J 4 bases, with 13 bases left between them. The CDR3 DNA reads TGCGCCAGCAGCCCTATATTCGGACCCTATGGCTACACCTTC. Protein: CASSPIFGPYGYTF.

J is TRBJ2-7 and V is TRBV10-3, with 8 bases lining up with TRBD2. The CDR3 runs 14 residues. J was trimmed by 6 bases and V by 9 bases; bases with no gene match: 13. From germline, CDR1 is ENHRY and CDR2 SYGVKD. CDR3 region: CAIGGLATLGEQYF. For the CDR3, the DNA is TGTGCCATTGGCGGACTAGCTACGTTGGGCGAGCAGTACTTC.

This sequence joins TRBV7-3 and TRBJ2-3; D is perhaps TRBD1 (6 bases). The CDR3 sequence is 16 residues long. The germline CDR1 and CDR2 sequences are SGHTA and FQGTGA. With 5 bases removed from V and 4 bases from J, the gap between germline ends came to 19 bases. The CDR3 region is CASSPPGHTASDTQYF. DNA of the CDR3: TGTGCCAGCAGCCCACCGGGACACACAGCATCAGATACGCAGTATTTT.

The CDR3 nucleotides read TGCGCCAGCAGTGGGCCCGGGACTAGACAAGAGCAGTACTTC. Its protein product is CASSGPGTRQEQYF. The gene calls are TRBV10-2 and TRBJ2-7; 8 nucleotides agree with TRBD2. This CDR3 has 14 residues. With V trimmed by 4 bases and J by 7 bases, 9 bases remained unmatched. The germline gives CDR1 WSHSY, CDR2 SAAADI.

In nucleotides, the CDR3 is TGTGCCAGTAGTATTGGGGACAGGGGGCGGCAGCCCCAGCATTTT. The encoded protein is CASSIGDRGRQPQHF. This rearrangement joins TRBV19 to TRBJ1-5, with 12 bases identical to TRBD1. Per germline, CDR1 LNHDA and CDR2 SQIVND (reference sequence). This CDR3 is built from 15 residues. J gave up 7 bases and V 3 bases, and 4 bases lay outside the gene matches.

V gene TRBV5-1 combines with J gene TRBJ2-2, with a possible D match to TRBD1 (6 bases). The CDR3 runs 15 residues. The V and J ends lost 4 bases and 1 base respectively, with 11 bases between them. The germline gives CDR1 SGHRS, CDR2 YFSETQ. The DNA of the CDR3 is TGCGCCAGCAGCCCCCTAGGGGGGAACACCGGGGAGCTGTTTTTT. Amino acid sequence: CASSPLGGNTGELFF.

This clone was detected only once. The chain carries TRBV19 and TRBJ1-1, with a tentative D call TRBD1 (5 bases). The V gene's germline CDR1 is LNHDA and CDR2 SQIVND (reference sequence). The CDR3 covers 16 residues. Trimming took off 3 bases at V and 4 bases at J, with 18 bases between the two ends. In DNA, the CDR3 is TGTGCCAGTAGTATTGTTTCGGGGCTGGGGGGCACTGAAGCTTTCTTT. Its translation is CASSIVSGLGGTEAFF.

The chain links TRBV11-2 to TRBJ2-5, with TRBD2 matching 8 bases. The DNA end is a closer match to TRBJ2-7, so the J assignment may be wrong. The CDR3 length is 14 residues. The germline gives CDR1 SGHAT, CDR2 FQNNGV. CDR3 sequence reads: CASSRGGTSYEQYF. DNA of the CDR3: TGTGCCAGCAGCCGCGGGGGGACCTCCTACGAGCAGTACTTC.

This clone was recorded once. The V call is TRBV9, the J call TRBJ2-1; D may be TRBD2 (6 bases). Per the germline V gene, CDR1 is SGDLS and CDR2 is YYNGEE. This CDR3 spans 14 amino acids. V lost 0 bases and J lost 9, with 13 bases in between. CDR3 sequence: CASSVDGAGGEQFF. DNA for the CDR3: TGTGCCAGCAGCGTAGATGGGGCCGGGGGTGAGCAGTTCTTC.

The rearrangement links TRBV29-1 to TRBJ2-2, with TRBD2 matching 12 bases. The CDR3 extends over 15 amino acids. V trimming: 2 bases; J trimming: 5 bases; junction bases outside the gene matches: 3. Looked up from germline, CDR1 is SQVTM and CDR2 is ANQGSEA. DNA of the CDR3: TGCAGCGTTGAACTAGCGGGAGGGCCGACCGGGGAGCTGTTTTTT. Translation gives CSVELAGGPTGELFF.

This chain joins TRBV5-8 and TRBJ1-5, with D tentatively TRBD1 (5 bases). This CDR3 is built from 16 residues. Germline V lookup: CDR1 SGHTS, CDR2 YDEGEE. The germline V and J ends were trimmed by 4 bases and 2 bases, with 16 bases remaining between them. Here the CDR3 reads CASSVRGTFGNQPQHF. In DNA, the CDR3 is TGTGCCAGCAGCGTGCGGGGCACCTTTGGCAATCAGCCCCAGCATTTT.

The chain carries TRBV11-2 and TRBJ2-1; 9 bases line up with TRBD1. Germline assignment: CDR1 SGHAT and CDR2 FQNNGV. V lost 7 bases, J lost 7 bases, and 17 bases stayed unmatched. This CDR3 has 17 amino acids. The CDR3 DNA reads as TGTGCCAGCACCCCTGGGGCCGGGACAGGGTCGTGGAATGAGCAGTTCTTC. This codes for CASTPGAGTGSWNEQFF.

The chain carries TRBV10-3 and TRBJ2-7, with TRBD1 matching over 9 bases. With 2 bases clipped from V and 11 bases from J, the junction kept 4 bases outside the gene matches. The CDR3 covers 12 residues. CDR1 is ENHRY and CDR2 is SYGVKD in the germline V gene. CDR3 protein: CAISEGDREKYF. For the CDR3, the DNA is TGTGCCATCAGTGAGGGGGACAGGGAAAAGTACTTC.

V and J are TRBV5-4 and TRBJ1-1; 8 bases align to TRBD1. Germline V gene data show CDR1 as SGHNT and CDR2 as YYREEE (reference sequence). The ends lost 3 bases at V and 2 bases at J; junction bases unmatched: 12. CDR3 length equals 17 residues. The CDR3 DNA reads as TGTGCCAGCAGCTCGGCAGGGGGCGAATTATATAACACTGAAGCTTTCTTT. Translating gives CASSSAGGELYNTEAFF.

This chain uses TRBV28 with TRBJ2-7; D is undetermined. Between the trimmed V and J ends, which lost 3 bases and 2 bases, there was a span of 17 bases. The CDR3 consists of 16 residues. Germline assignment: CDR1 MDHEN and CDR2 SYDVKM. In nucleotides, the CDR3 is TGTGCCAGCAGTTTCCGCCGGAGTGGCAGAGCCTACGAGCAGTACTTC. As protein: CASSFRRSGRAYEQYF. Filled out from reference TRBV28 and TRBJ2-7, the complete variable domain reads DVKVTQSSRYLVKRTGEKVFLECVQDMDHENMFWYRQDPGLGLRLIYFSYDVKMKEKGDIPEGYSVSREKKERFSLILESASTNQTSMYLCASSFRRSGRAYEQYFGPGTRLTVT.

The rearrangement links TRBV5-6 to TRBJ1-4, with 7 bases aligning to TRBD1. In germline, CDR1 is SGHDT, CDR2 YYEEEE. Losses at the gene ends were 4 bases for V and 8 bases for J; bases not matched to a gene: 11. The CDR3 has 15 residues. The CDR3 coding sequence is TGTGCCAGCAGCCCCGGGACAGCTGGTTGGGAAAAACTGTTTTTT. Amino acids: CASSPGTAGWEKLFF.

This sequence joins TRBV4-1 and TRBJ1-4; D is uncertain. The CDR3 sequence is 17 residues long. Germline CDR1 is MGHRA and CDR2 is YSYEKL. Between the trimmed V and J ends, which lost 0 bases and 0 bases, there was a span of 11 bases. The CDR3 loop is CASSQDPGEATNEKLFF. CDR3 sequence (DNA): TGCGCCAGCAGCCAAGATCCTGGGGAAGCAACTAATGAAAAACTGTTTTTT.

This clone turned up a few times. This chain connects TRBV11-2 to TRBJ1-1; D gene unclear. CDR1 and CDR2 from the germline V gene are SGHAT and FQNNGV. The CDR3 has 15 amino acids. V lost 5 bases, J lost 0 bases, and 13 bases lay in between. The CDR3 DNA is TGTGCCAGCAGCCCCACCCCGACGGTGAACACTGAAGCTTTCTTT. This gives the protein CASSPTPTVNTEAFF. The full variable domain, with the rest looked up from reference TRBV11-2 and TRBJ1-1, is EAGVAQSPRYKIIEKRQSVAFWCNPISGHATLYWYQQILGQGPKLLIQFQNNGVVDDSQLPKDRFSAERLKGVDSTLKIQPAKLEDSAVYLCASSPTPTVNTEAFFGQGTRLTVV.

This chain uses TRBV5-6 with TRBJ1-4; unclear D gene. The germline V and J ends were trimmed by 1 base and 0 bases, with 16 bases remaining between them. The CDR3 spans 18 residues. CDR1 and CDR2 from the germline V gene are SGHDT and YYEEEE. CDR3 DNA: TGTGCCAGCAGCTTGATAGACCGGATACCTTCAACTAATGAAAAACTGTTTTTT. Protein sequence: CASSLIDRIPSTNEKLFF.

This chain connects TRBV6-5 to TRBJ1-6; no firm D call. The CDR3 has 11 amino acids. Per the germline V gene, CDR1 is MNHEY and CDR2 is SVGAGI. The germline V and J ends were trimmed by 6 bases and 12 bases, with 9 bases remaining between them. The CDR3 sequence is CASSQRGPLHF. The CDR3 DNA is TGTGCCAGCAGCCAAAGAGGACCCCTCCACTTT.

This clone appeared a single time. The rearrangement links TRBV6-6 to TRBJ1-5, with no clear D. Between the trimmed V and J ends, which lost 6 bases and 6 bases, there was a span of 9 bases. This CDR3 is built from 12 residues. CDR1 and CDR2 from the germline V gene are MNHNY and SVGAGI (reference sequence). CDR3 protein: CASSPSGQPQHF. Written as DNA, the CDR3 is TGTGCCAGCAGCCCCTCGGGTCAGCCCCAGCATTTT.

V usage is TRBV19 and J usage is TRBJ2-7, with D possibly called TRBD1 or TRBD2 (5 bases each). The CDR3 runs to 16 residues. Germline assignment: CDR1 LNHDA and CDR2 SQIVND (reference sequence). V shed 8 bases and J shed 0 bases, with 20 bases lying between them. CDR3 coding DNA: TGTGCCAGTCCTATTTGGAAGGCAGGGAGCTCCTACGAGCAGTACTTC. Its protein is CASPIWKAGSSYEQYF.